This T cell receptor beta chain was sequenced for a study of blood T cell repertoires in COVID-19. Under the authors' procedure: Researchers report that nucleated cell counts were estimated from reference gene primer amplification. Sequencing was performed with immunoSEQ multiplex PCR; in TCRdb, only in-frame clones are kept and a portion is missing. The DNA gave D and trimming, while V, J and clone size come from that table. The sample has 120,000 or so clones; approximately 74% are singletons. J lost 15 bases, V lost 0 bases, and 17 bases had no gene match. Germline V CDR1 and CDR2: LGHNT, FRNRAP. The CDR3 consists of 17 residues. This clone was seen once.

Source material: peripheral blood. The receptor was isolated from a man aged 60-69 years with acute or convalescent COVID-19. The chain carries TRBV12-5 and TRBJ2-1; 10 bases agree with TRBD2. DNA for the CDR3: TGTGCTAGTGGTTTGGTACAGTCCCTAGCGGGAGCCCAAGGACGGTTCTTC. This sequence encodes CASGLVQSLAGAQGRFF. The complete variable domain, with remaining parts taken from reference TRBV12-5 and TRBJ2-1, reads DARVTQTPRHKVTEMGQEVTMRCQPILGHNTVFWYRQTMMQGLELLAYFRNRAPLDDSGMPKDRFSAEMPDATLATLKIQPSEPRDSAVYFCASGLVQSLAGAQGRFFGPGTRLTVL.